The source of this T cell receptor (beta chain) is a study of chemoradiotherapy in HPV16-positive cancers. Across the whole study: A couple of HPV16-positive patients' cells yielded candidate HPV-specific clones and common motifs. Whole-study results and caveats: During treatment, candidate HPV-specific clones and E7-related motifs expanded in tumor. HPV-responsive T-cell expansion during chemoradiotherapy was linked to improved recurrence-free survival in HPV16-positive patients.

Repeated repertoire sampling spanned the course of chemoradiotherapy. Using immunoSEQ multiplex PCR, the repertoire was profiled, and TCRdb retains in-frame clones only, with some absent. The profile shows 3,000 to 5,000 clones, roughly 74% of them singletons. Details on this clone: Its cognate antigen is unknown.

Trimming took off 0 bases at V and 3 bases at J, with 12 bases between the two ends. CDR3 length: 16 amino acids. The germline V gene encodes CDR1 LGHNA and CDR2 YNFKEQ. Sample collection was performed from a patient who underwent chemoradiotherapy. The chain couples TRBV4-2 to TRBJ1-5; weak D call: TRBD1 (6 bases). The clonotype was recovered from a human donor with HPV-associated anogenital cancer. Here the CDR3 reads CASSQDQDSSNQPQHF. CDR3 nucleotide sequence: TGTGCCAGCAGCCAAGATCAGGACAGTTCCAATCAGCCCCAGCATTTT.